The 20 T cell receptor beta chains given below trace back to one sample, sequenced in a study of shared T cell receptors in the human thymus (dated by TCRdb to the early 2020s). The library was prepared using the immunoSEQ multiplex PCR assay. TCRdb retrieved this table from immuneACCESS and kept in-frame rearrangements only. Not all clones are present; in checked studies, unresolved V genes account for under half, and no reason is known for the remainder. The sample includes a few hundred thousand clones, with approximately 95% observed a single time. Of the sample, roughly 0.021% falls within the top ten clones. Sequencing was carried out using thymocytes. These receptors were collected from a human donor.

To note about this clone: This likely comes from a read error, as the CDR3 has no conserved phenylalanine or tryptophan at its end. It is unclear where the CDR3 begins or ends on the DNA, so no DNA is shown, and the CDR3 is as TCRdb lists it. The gene calls are TRBV21-1 and TRBJ2-4; TRBD2, the table's D call, lacks a check against the DNA. TRBV21-1 is a pseudogene locus. With termini counted, the CDR3 has 14 amino acids. The CDR3: CASSPKSCSGGIWV.

The sample holds one count of this clone. The chain has TRBV18 and TRBJ2-3, with 9 bases identical to TRBD1. Germline-derived CDR1 and CDR2 are KGHSH and LQKENI. Trimming at V came to 8 bases and at J to 4 bases, leaving 7 bases not matched to a gene. This CDR3 contains 14 residues. The CDR3 nucleotides are TGTGCCAGCACTACAAGACAGGGGGCAGATACGCAGTATTTT. Its protein is CASTTRQGADTQYF.

The J gene is TRBJ2-7, the V gene TRBV7-9, with 10 bases identical to TRBD1. CDR3 length: 16 residues. V lost 1 base to trimming and J lost 2 bases; unmatched junction nucleotides: 5. The germline V gene has CDR1 SEHNR and CDR2 FQNEAQ (reference sequence). CDR3: CASSLVRTGGPYEQYF. The CDR3 DNA reads TGTGCCAGCAGCTTAGTGAGGACAGGGGGGCCCTACGAGCAGTACTTC.

The chain couples TRBV9 to TRBJ2-1, with 10 positions matching TRBD2. The CDR3 consists of 16 residues. The J segment lost 9 bases and the V segment lost 3 bases, leaving 12 bases of the junction unmatched. Germline CDR1 reads SGDLS; CDR2 reads YYNGEE. The chain's CDR3 is CASSDPGGLATSEQFF. CDR3 nucleotides: TGTGCCAGCAGCGACCCCGGGGGACTAGCGACGAGTGAGCAGTTCTTC. Combining the CDR3 with reference TRBV9 and TRBJ2-1 gives the whole variable domain DSGVTQTPKHLITATGQRVTLRCSPRSGDLSVYWYQQSLDQGLQFLIQYYNGEERAKGNILERFSAQQFPDLHSELNLSSLELGDSALYFCASSDPGGLATSEQFFGPGTRLTVL.

A single count supports this clone. The V gene is TRBV4-3, the J gene TRBJ2-2, with D unclear. In germline, CDR1 is LGHNA, CDR2 YSLEER. CDR3 length: 12 amino acids. Trimming shortened V by 1 base and J by 7 bases, and 4 bases separated the two germline ends. Written as DNA, the CDR3 is TGCGCCAGCAGCCAAGGTGGCGGGGAGCTGTTTTTT. Translation: CASSQGGGELFF.

The chain joins TRBV6-1 to TRBJ2-7; TRBD1 agrees at 7 bases. This CDR3 region has 13 residues. CDR1 is MNHNS and CDR2 is SASEGT in the germline V gene. J gave up 0 bases and V 8 bases, and 4 bases lay outside the gene matches. CDR3 amino acids: CASLGGGSYEQYF. CDR3 nucleotide sequence: TGTGCCAGCTTAGGGGGCGGCTCCTACGAGCAGTACTTC.

The gene calls are TRBV18 and TRBJ1-5; D gene unclear. There are 13 residues in the CDR3. The germline V and J ends were trimmed by 6 bases and 7 bases, with 13 bases remaining between them. The V gene's germline CDR1 is KGHSH and CDR2 LQKENI. The CDR3 region is CASSLSKGQPQHF. CDR3 DNA sequence: TGTGCCAGCTCCCTATCTAAGGGCCAGCCCCAGCATTTT.

The chain has TRBV19 and TRBJ1-2; D remains ambiguous. The CDR3 contains 14 residues. Deletions cut 7 bases from V and 0 bases from J, with 12 bases between. CDR1 is LNHDA and CDR2 is SQIVND in the germline V gene (reference sequence). The CDR3, as DNA: TGTGCCAGTACCCCCGTAGTACCTAACTATGGCTACACCTTC. This encodes CASTPVVPNYGYTF.

In DNA, the CDR3 is TGTGCCAGCAGTTTATGGTCTAGCGGGGCCTCCTACGAGCAGTACTTC. Translated: CASSLWSSGASYEQYF. The chain is built from TRBV28 and TRBJ2-7, with TRBD2 matching 9 bases. The CDR3 has 16 amino acids. Germline V lookup: CDR1 MDHEN, CDR2 SYDVKM. Trimming cost V 0 bases and J 0 bases; bases outside gene matches: 3. Using reference TRBV28 and TRBJ2-7 for the parts outside the CDR3, the full variable domain is DVKVTQSSRYLVKRTGEKVFLECVQDMDHENMFWYRQDPGLGLRLIYFSYDVKMKEKGDIPEGYSVSREKKERFSLILESASTNQTSMYLCASSLWSSGASYEQYFGPGTRLTVT.

The chain uses TRBV27 and TRBJ2-1; 9 bases are shared with TRBD2. Losses at the gene ends were 4 bases for V and 4 bases for J; bases not matched to a gene: 8. CDR3 length: 16 amino acids. Germline V gene data show CDR1 as MNHEY and CDR2 as SMNVEV (reference sequence). CDR3 region: CASSSRVAGVYNEQFF. The CDR3 DNA reads as TGTGCCAGCAGTTCCCGGGTAGCGGGAGTGTACAATGAGCAGTTCTTC.

The V and J genes are TRBV7-9 and TRBJ2-3, with 9 bases that match TRBD1. The CDR3 is 19 residues long. The V gene's germline CDR1 is SEHNR and CDR2 FQNEAQ (reference sequence). J lost 2 bases, V lost 5 bases, and 17 bases had no gene match. The CDR3 DNA reads as TGTGCCAGCAGCCACGGACAGGGGCAACGACTTTTCCTCACAGATACGCAGTATTTT. It specifies CASSHGQGQRLFLTDTQYF.

V usage is TRBV28 and J usage is TRBJ2-5, with 7 bases fitting TRBD2. Germline trimming cut 4 bases from V and 0 bases from J; bases unmatched to any gene: 14. The CDR3 extends over 18 amino acids. Germline assignment: CDR1 MDHEN and CDR2 SYDVKM. This chain's CDR3 is CASSSPGLSPLYQETQYF. In nucleotides, the CDR3 is TGTGCCAGCAGTTCTCCGGGACTATCCCCGTTATACCAAGAGACCCAGTACTTC.

The chain employs TRBV4-3 and TRBJ1-4, with D unclear. Trimming removed 0 bases at V and 7 bases at J, with 12 bases between. CDR3 length: 15 residues. The germline CDR1 and CDR2 sequences are LGHNA and YSLEER. The CDR3 sequence is CASSQDADVGEKLFF. The CDR3 bases are TGCGCCAGCAGCCAAGATGCAGACGTCGGTGAAAAACTGTTTTTT.

This chain uses TRBV5-6 with TRBJ2-4; 8 nucleotides match TRBD1. There are 15 residues in the CDR3. Germline CDR1 and CDR2: SGHDT and YYEEEE. The CDR3 nucleotides read TGTGCGGAGCGAGTCGACAGGGGCACCAAAAACATTCAGTACTTC. Translating it yields CAERVDRGTKNIQYF.

The chain links TRBV29-1 to TRBJ2-7; D perhaps matches TRBD1 (5 bases). V dropped 6 bases and J dropped 2 bases, with 11 bases sitting between them. CDR1 SQVTM and CDR2 ANQGSEA come from the germline V gene. This CDR3 is 12 amino acids long. CDR3: CSVSDRAYEQYF. The CDR3 region has the DNA TGCAGCGTCAGCGACAGAGCCTACGAGCAGTACTTC.

The chain recombines TRBV10-1 with TRBJ2-5, with D unclear. Trimming shortened V by 11 bases and J by 1 base, and 23 bases separated the two germline ends. CDR3 length: 16 amino acids. The germline V gene has CDR1 WNHNN and CDR2 SYGVQD (reference sequence). CDR3 region: CAFPEMRTAFQETQYF. CDR3 in DNA: TGCGCCTTCCCCGAAATGAGGACGGCCTTCCAAGAGACCCAGTACTTC.

In its sample, this clone was seen once. The rearrangement joins TRBV27 to TRBJ2-7; perhaps TRBD1 as D (5 bases). Trimming removed 3 bases from V and 1 base from J, with 13 bases in between. This CDR3 comprises 15 residues. Germline values: CDR1 MNHEY, CDR2 SMNVEV (reference sequence). The CDR3 loop reads CASSLTAQVSYEQYF. The CDR3, as DNA: TGTGCCAGCAGTTTGACGGCACAGGTTTCCTACGAGCAGTACTTC.

The genes are TRBV7-9 and TRBJ2-5, with TRBD2 matching 9 bases. The CDR3 consists of 15 residues. The V and J ends lost 0 bases and 5 bases, in that order; junction bases with no gene match: 4. Germline V gives CDR1 SEHNR, CDR2 FQNEAQ (reference sequence). The CDR3 DNA reads TGTGCCAGCAGCTTAGCGGTAGCGGGAGTGGAGACCCAGTACTTC. Residues: CASSLAVAGVETQYF.

The rearrangement uses TRBV27 and TRBJ2-7, with TRBD2 as a possible D gene (6 bases). CDR3 length: 13 residues. CDR1 and CDR2 (germline): MNHEY, SMNVEV (reference sequence). Trimming left V 1 base short and J 6 bases short, with 10 bases between. The CDR3 spells CASSLFRGSEQYF. In nucleotides, the CDR3 is TGTGCCAGCAGTTTATTTCGGGGGTCCGAGCAGTACTTC.

The count of this clone is one. The chain links TRBV6-1 to TRBJ2-3; 9 positions match TRBD1. Trimming at V came to 4 bases and at J to 5 bases, leaving 4 bases not matched to a gene. Germline V gives CDR1 MNHNS, CDR2 SASEGT. This CDR3 has 14 residues. The CDR3 sequence is CASSGTGDQDTQYF. As DNA, the CDR3 is TGTGCCAGCAGTGGGACAGGGGATCAAGATACGCAGTATTTT.